A selection of T cell receptor beta chains follows, all from one sample in a study of T cell changes during pregnancy in multiple sclerosis. Produced via immunoSEQ multiplex PCR; TCRdb's table is partial and in-frame only. The table has approximately 110,000 clones, approximately 93% seen once; the top ten hold about 3%. The material was peripheral blood, obtained after pregnancy. The receptors come from a female donor with multiple sclerosis, enrolled in a pregnancy study. CDR3s include the opening cysteine and the closing phenylalanine or tryptophan. The order of the fields is J gene, D gene, clone size, V gene, CDR3 DNA, CDR3 protein. A D gene is named only where the DNA matches it firmly. Only part of the rows carry a size: once, few, many, or a class if the clone is expanded.

TRBJ2-3,TRBD2,NA,TRBV5-5,TGTGCCAGCAGCTTTGAAGCGGGGCGACGCACAGATACGCAGTATTTT,CASSFEAGRRTDTQYF
TRBJ1-1,NA,NA,TRBV20-1,TGCAGTGCTGAGCATGTTGTTGAAGCTTTCTTT,CSAEHVVEAFF
TRBJ2-2,NA,NA,TRBV19,TGTGCCAGTAGTATAGATCGGACAGCCGCGAACACCGGGGAGCTGTTTTTT,CASSIDRTAANTGELFF
TRBJ1-2,NA,NA,TRBV4-1,TGCGCCAGCAGCCCCCCGGGGGACTATGGCTACACCTTC,CASSPPGDYGYTF
TRBJ2-2,NA,NA,TRBV2,TGTGCCAGCAGCCCGCAGGGGCTCACCGGGGAGCTGTTTTTT,CASSPQGLTGELFF
TRBJ1-1,NA,NA,TRBV5-6,TGTGCCAGCAGCTTGGCCGACAACCCTGAAGCTTTCTTT,CASSLADNPEAFF
TRBJ1-1,NA,once,TRBV2,TGTGCCAGCCTCCCCCCCCGAGGCGTGAACACTGAAGCTTTCTTT,CASLPPRGVNTEAFF
TRBJ2-1,TRBD1,NA,TRBV6-1,TGTGCCACCAGGGACAGACTATACAATGAGCAGTTCTTC,CATRDRLYNEQFF
TRBJ1-4,NA,NA,TRBV6-4,TGTGCCAGCAGACAGACCCGGACTAATGAAAAACTGTTTTTT,CASRQTRTNEKLFF
TRBJ1-2,NA,NA,TRBV6-1,TGTGCCAGCAGTGTTAACAGGGACTATGGCTACACCTTC,CASSVNRDYGYTF
TRBJ1-4,TRBD1,NA,TRBV7-6,TGTGCCAGCACCCCGGACACAGGGGGAGAAAAACTGTTTTTT,CASTPDTGGEKLFF
TRBJ2-3,TRBD1,NA,TRBV19,TGTGCCAGTAGTCCCTGGACAGGGAGCACAGATACGCAGTATTTT,CASSPWTGSTDTQYF
TRBJ1-3,NA,once,TRBV6-1,TGTGCCAGCAGTGAAGCGCTAACAGGTGGAAACACCATATATTTT,CASSEALTGGNTIYF
TRBJ2-7,TRBD1,NA,TRBV9,TGTGCCAGCAGCCCCCAATTGGACAGGCCCCACGAGCAGTACTTC,CASSPQLDRPHEQYF
TRBJ2-1,NA,once,TRBV7-3,TGTGCCAGCAGCCGCCGTGAGACAGCTGCCAATGAGCAGTTCTTC,CASSRRETAANEQFF
TRBJ2-1,TRBD2,NA,TRBV6-1,TGTGCCAGCAGTGCACTAGCGGACTCCTACAATGAGCAGTTCTTC,CASSALADSYNEQFF
TRBJ1-2,NA,NA,TRBV13,TGTGCCAGCAGCTACCCGGGGGGCAAAAACTACACCTTC,CASSYPGGKNYTF
TRBJ2-1,TRBD2,once,TRBV2,TGTGCCAGCAGTGAAGCGTCCGGGGGGTGGTATGAGCAGTTCTTC,CASSEASGGWYEQFF
TRBJ2-1,TRBD1,NA,TRBV9,TGTGCCAGCAGCGTAGAGGGGGACAGCTACAATGAGCAGTTCTTC,CASSVEGDSYNEQFF
TRBJ1-5,NA,NA,TRBV27,TGTGCCAGCAGCCAAGGGGGTAAGGGCAATCAGCCCCAGCATTTT,CASSQGGKGNQPQHF
TRBJ2-7,NA,NA,TRBV11-2,TGTGCCAGCAGCTTAGAGGTCAGCTACGAGCAGTACTTC,CASSLEVSYEQYF
TRBJ1-6,TRBD1,NA,TRBV5-1,TGCGCCAGCGGGGGGACAGGGGGTTCACCCCTCCACTTT,CASGGTGGSPLHF
TRBJ1-2,NA,once,TRBV5-1,TGCGCCAGCAGCTTGAGCCCAGGATCTTACCATGGCTACACCTTC,CASSLSPGSYHGYTF
TRBJ1-2,NA,NA,TRBV5-1,TGCGCCAGCAGCTTCTCTATGTCCCAAAACTATGGCTACACCTTC,CASSFSMSQNYGYTF